The rows below give T cell receptor beta chains drawn from one sample of a study of identical twins. TCRdb processed the 5' RACE reads anew with MiXCR; each CDR3 protein has one entry. The sample consists of 510,000 or so distinct CDR3 sequences, 13% to 15% of them appearing once. This same sample was also taken into another study, of yellow fever vaccine responses in identical twins.

The sample consisted of CD4+ T cells sorted from blood. The receptors stem from a woman younger than 30 in good health. Both conserved end residues are part of each CDR3. D genes are given only for firm matches. Some rows mark clone size as missing; the rest say once, few, many or name a class of expanded clone.

>TRBJ1-1|few|TRBD1|TRBV5-1|17
TGCGCCAGCAGCTTGGCTGGAGGGGGCGCGGGAGGCACTGAAGCTTTCTTT
CASSLAGGGAGGTEAFF
>TRBJ1-2|NA|NA|TRBV5-1|15
TGCGCCAGCAGCTTGGCCAAGCAGGGCAACTATGGCTACACCTTC
CASSLAKQGNYGYTF
>TRBJ2-3|NA|TRBD2|TRBV20-1|17
TGCAGTGCTAGAGAACCGACTAGCGGGAGGTTAACAGATACGCAGTATTTT
CSAREPTSGRLTDTQYF
>TRBJ2-5|few|TRBD2|TRBV5-1|16
TGCGCCAGCAGCTCACGACTAGCGGGGGGGCTGGAGACCCAGTACTTC
CASSSRLAGGLETQYF
>TRBJ1-5|many|TRBD1|TRBV12-3/TRBV12-4|16
TGTGCCAGCAGTTTCCAGGGGGCTTCGAGCAATCAGCCCCAGCATTTT
CASSFQGASSNQPQHF
>TRBJ2-1|many|TRBD2|TRBV12-3/TRBV12-4|17
TGTGCCAGCAGTTTAGCCCGGACTAGCTCTTCTCGGGATGAGCAGTTCTTC
CASSLARTSSSRDEQFF
>TRBJ2-3|few|TRBD2|TRBV25-1|18
TGTGCCAGCAGGCCCTTTGGGTTTGCGGGGGGAGACACAGATACGCAGTATTTT
CASRPFGFAGGDTDTQYF
>TRBJ2-1|NA|NA|TRBV2|12
TGTGCCAGCGTTGGGGATTACAATGAGCAGTTCTTC
CASVGDYNEQFF
>TRBJ2-7|NA|TRBD1|TRBV5-4|17
TGTGCCAGCAGCTCGATTAAACCGGGACAGGTCTCCTACGAGCAGTACTTC
CASSSIKPGQVSYEQYF
>TRBJ2-1|NA|NA|TRBV5-1|16
TGCGCCAGCAGCCGGGGTTACGGGAGCTCCTACAATGAGCAGTTCTTC
CASSRGYGSSYNEQFF
>TRBJ1-4|NA|TRBD1|TRBV25-1|15
TGTGCCAGCACCCGGACAGGGTCTGGCGGAGAAAAACTGTTTTTT
CASTRTGSGGEKLFF
>TRBJ1-2|few|NA|TRBV12-3/TRBV12-4|17
TGTGCCAGCAGTCCGAGTTTGTTCCCCAGTACCTCCGATGGCTACACCTTC
CASSPSLFPSTSDGYTF
>TRBJ2-2|NA|NA|TRBV20-1|16
TGCAGTGCTAGAGATGGCGCCAGGTCGAACACCGGGGAGCTGTTTTTT
CSARDGARSNTGELFF
>TRBJ1-1|many|NA|TRBV20-1|15
TGCAGTGCTTACCCGGTCAGCCCCATGAACACTGAAGCTTTCTTT
CSAYPVSPMNTEAFF
>TRBJ2-2|NA|NA|TRBV10-2|15
TGCGCCAGCTTGAGGCAGGTCTCAAACACCGGGGAGCTGTTTTTT
CASLRQVSNTGELFF
>TRBJ2-5|NA|NA|TRBV9|14
TGTGCCAGCACCGTCGGGGCGGGACAAGAGACCCAGTACTTC
CASTVGAGQETQYF
>TRBJ2-5|few|NA|TRBV11-2|16
TGTGCCAGCAGCTTACCCATCTCGGGAGTACGGGAGACCCAGTACTTC
CASSLPISGVRETQYF
>TRBJ2-3|few|NA|TRBV5-1|16
TGCGCCAGCAGCTGGCGACCTGGGTTTAGCACAGATACGCAGTATTTT
CASSWRPGFSTDTQYF
>TRBJ2-7|few|TRBD1|TRBV29-1|19
TGCAGCGTTGAAGATCCCATTGGAACCGGGACAGGGAGTCTGTACGAGCAGTACTTC
CSVEDPIGTGTGSLYEQYF
>TRBJ2-3|NA|NA|TRBV5-1|16
TGCGCCAGCAGCTTCGCGGACACCCTTACGGCAGATACGCAGTATTTT
CASSFADTLTADTQYF
>TRBJ2-1|NA|TRBD2|TRBV7-9|17
TGTGCCAGCGGCCCCGGTCTCGCGGGGGGGGCCTACAATGAGCAGTTCTTC
CASGPGLAGGAYNEQFF
>TRBJ2-1|NA|TRBD2|TRBV7-9|15
TGTGCCAGCAGCTTTTCCGGGACTATTGGTAATGAGCAGTTCTTC
CASSFSGTIGNEQFF
>TRBJ2-3|few|TRBD2|TRBV10-3|19
TGTGCCATCAGTGAGTCGGTGCTAGCGGGAGGGACTAGCACAGATACGCAGTATTTT
CAISESVLAGGTSTDTQYF
>TRBJ2-3|NA|NA|TRBV7-9|15
TGTGCCAGCAGCCGACAGTCACCTAGCACAGATACGCAGTATTTT
CASSRQSPSTDTQYF
>TRBJ1-1|NA|TRBD1|TRBV7-9|14
TGTGCCAGCAGTTCGACAGGGGGGTTCACTGAAGCTTTCTTT
CASSSTGGFTEAFF
>TRBJ1-2|few|TRBD1|TRBV6-1|14
TGTGCCAGCAGTAGGGCAGGGGGGTTTTATGGCTACACCTTC
CASSRAGGFYGYTF
>TRBJ2-3|NA|TRBD2|TRBV29-1|15
TGCAGCGTTGAAGTGACTAGCGGGGTACCAGATACGCAGTATTTT
CSVEVTSGVPDTQYF
>TRBJ2-5|few|TRBD2|TRBV6-6|13
TGTGCCAGCAGTTCCGGGACTACGGGGACCCAGTACTTC
CASSSGTTGTQYF
>TRBJ2-3|few|NA|TRBV6-5|15
TGTGCCAGCAGTTTCGCGGAGGGGAGGACAGATACGCAGTATTTT
CASSFAEGRTDTQYF
>TRBJ2-3|NA|TRBD2|TRBV28|17
TGTGCCAGCAGTTCAAGACTAGCGGGAGTGGGGTTGCATACGCAGTATTTT
CASSSRLAGVGLHTQYF
>TRBJ2-7|NA|NA|TRBV12-3/TRBV12-4|13
TGTGCCAGCAGTGCCCGGGACGGTTACGAGCTGTACTTC
CASSARDGYELYF
>TRBJ2-2|few|NA|TRBV12-3/TRBV12-4|16
TGTGCCAGCACCGAGGCCCCCAACCCCGTCGCCGGGGAGCTGTTTTTT
CASTEAPNPVAGELFF
>TRBJ2-5|NA|TRBD2|TRBV10-3|15
TGTGCCATCAGTGAACCGGGACTAAACCAAGAGACCCAGTACTTC
CAISEPGLNQETQYF
>TRBJ2-6|NA|TRBD1|TRBV29-1|16
TGCAGCGTTTCTGCCAGGGGGCCGGGTGGGGCCAACGTCCTGACTTTC
CSVSARGPGGANVLTF
>TRBJ1-3|few|NA|TRBV11-2|13
TGTGCCGGGAGTCTGAGCTCTGGAAACACCATATATTTT
CAGSLSSGNTIYF
>TRBJ2-7|many|NA|TRBV7-6|14
TGTGCCAGCAGCTTAGACAGCCTCTCCTACGAGCAGTACTTC
CASSLDSLSYEQYF
>TRBJ2-2|NA|NA|TRBV3-1|16
TGTGCCAGCAGCAGGGGTAGCCGATCGCGAACCGGGGAGCTGTTTTTT
CASSRGSRSRTGELFF
>TRBJ2-7|few|NA|TRBV6-5|15
TGTGCCAGCAGTTACTCGGGAGCCTTCTCCTACGAGCAGTACTTC
CASSYSGAFSYEQYF
>TRBJ2-7|NA|NA|TRBV3-1|12
TGTGCCAGCAGCCTGACAGTTACCGAGCAGTACTTC
CASSLTVTEQYF
>TRBJ2-1|few|NA|TRBV5-1|15
TGCGCCAGCAGCTTGGGACTACCAGACTACAATGAGCAGTTCTTC
CASSLGLPDYNEQFF
>TRBJ2-3|NA|TRBD2|TRBV12-3/TRBV12-4|17
TGTGCCAGCAACTTAGGACTAGCGGTCCTCCGCACAGATACGCAGTATTTT
CASNLGLAVLRTDTQYF
>TRBJ2-5|NA|TRBD2|TRBV11-2|18
TGTGCCAGCAGCCCACTGGGACTAGCGGGGGGGCGGGGGAGACCCCAGTACTTC
CASSPLGLAGGRGRPQYF
>TRBJ1-5|few|NA|TRBV7-6|15
TGTGCCAGCAGCCCGGGCTCCGGGGCAAATCAGCCCCAGCATTTT
CASSPGSGANQPQHF
>TRBJ2-1|NA|TRBD2|TRBV29-1|12
TGCAGCTCGCGCGGGGGTTGGAATGAGCAGTTCTTC
CSSRGGWNEQFF
>TRBJ2-3|NA|NA|TRBV10-2|15
TGCGCCAGCAGTGATCAGGGTTGGCTAACAAGGACGCAGTATTTT
CASSDQGWLTRTQYF
>TRBJ2-5|few|NA|TRBV5-5|14
TGTGCCAGCAGCTTGGGATCGGGGAAGGAGACCCAGTACTTC
CASSLGSGKETQYF
>TRBJ2-3|few|NA|TRBV4-1|16
TGCGCCAGCAGCCAAGTTAATCGGGGCGCTAGGGATACGCAGTATTTT
CASSQVNRGARDTQYF
>TRBJ2-5|NA|NA|TRBV27|14
TGTGCCAGCAGTTTACTGGGTAGGGGAGAGACCCAGTACTTC
CASSLLGRGETQYF
>TRBJ1-1|NA|NA|TRBV18|16
TGTGCCAGCTCACCATTCGGCAGCCCTAGGGTCACTGAAGCTTTCTTT
CASSPFGSPRVTEAFF
>TRBJ1-1|few|NA|TRBV5-1|13
TGCGCCAGCAGCTGGGGACAAGACACTGAAGCTTTCTTT
CASSWGQDTEAFF
>TRBJ2-1|few|TRBD2|TRBV5-1|17
TGCGCCAGCAGCCTACGACTAGCGGGGGGAGGCTACAATGAGCAGTTCTTC
CASSLRLAGGGYNEQFF
>TRBJ1-2|many|NA|TRBV5-1|11
TGCGCCAGCAGCTTGGCCCGAGGCTACACCTTC
CASSLARGYTF
>TRBJ2-2|few|TRBD2|TRBV7-3|17
TGTGCCAGCACCCTGAGTGGGACTACATTTTCCACCGGGGAGCTGTTTTTT
CASTLSGTTFSTGELFF